A selection of T cell receptor beta chains follows, all from one sample in a study of T cells in Graves' hyperthyroidism and ophthalmopathy. One entry per CDR3 protein results from TCRdb running MiXCR on the multiplex PCR reads. The sample carries roughly 570,000 distinct CDR3 sequences, about half recorded once. The sample consisted of peripheral blood or thyroid tissue (not recorded which). These TCRs come from a woman aged 18-29 years with Graves' hyperthyroidism. The CDR3 runs from the conserved cysteine through the conserved F or W. The order of the fields is CDR3 protein, CDR3 DNA, CDR3 length, J gene, clone size, D gene, V gene. D genes are given only for firm matches. Size is omitted from some rows. Given values are once, few, many or a class for expanded clones.

CAHSNQPQHF TGTGCCCACAGCAATCAGCCCCAGCATTTT 10 TRBJ1-5 NA NA TRBV7-8
CASYHSGAYEQYF TGTGCCAGCTATCATAGCGGGGCTTACGAGCAGTACTTC 13 TRBJ2-7 many TRBD2 TRBV12-3/TRBV12-4
CSVGGVRYEQYF TGCAGCGTTGGGGGGGTACGATACGAGCAGTACTTC 12 TRBJ2-7 NA NA TRBV29-1
CASSTSSYNSLLHF TGTGCCAGCAGTACAAGCTCCTATAATTCACTCCTCCACTTT 14 TRBJ1-6 NA NA TRBV6-6
CASSPLTGGARTEAFF TGTGCCAGCAGCCCCTTAACAGGGGGCGCCCGAACTGAAGCTTTCTTT 16 TRBJ1-1 many TRBD1 TRBV9
CATSRDRTSDTF TGTGCCACCAGCAGAGATCGGACGAGTGACACCTTC 12 TRBJ1-2 many NA TRBV15
CASTTGTGHGYTF TGTGCCAGCACCACCGGGACAGGCCATGGCTACACCTTC 13 TRBJ1-2 NA TRBD1 TRBV6-2/TRBV6-3
CATSDPRRELFF TGTGCCACCAGTGATCCGAGGCGGGAGCTGTTTTTT 12 TRBJ2-2 many NA TRBV24-1
CSARGQLDNQPQHF TGCAGTGCTAGGGGACAGCTAGACAATCAGCCCCAGCATTTT 14 TRBJ1-5 many TRBD1 TRBV20-1
CAITETGAETQYF TGTGCCATCACCGAGACAGGGGCGGAGACCCAGTACTTC 13 TRBJ2-5 NA TRBD1 TRBV10-3
CSVEEGTMNTEAFF TGCAGCGTTGAAGAAGGGACAATGAACACTGAAGCTTTCTTT 14 TRBJ1-1 few NA TRBV29-1
CSVGGAGGSNQPQHF TGCAGCGTGGGGGGGGCAGGAGGTAGCAATCAGCCCCAGCATTTT 15 TRBJ1-5 many NA TRBV29-1
CASSQGVTGTYEQYF TGCGCCAGCAGCCAAGGAGTTACGGGAACCTACGAGCAGTACTTC 15 TRBJ2-7 many NA TRBV4-1
CASSLLDRTGQHF TGTGCCAGCAGCCTGCTGGACAGGACGGGGCAGCACTTC 13 TRBJ2-7 NA TRBD1 TRBV7-2
CSAAGALGAYEQYF TGCAGTGCCGCGGGTGCATTGGGAGCCTACGAGCAGTACTTC 14 TRBJ2-7 many NA TRBV20-1
CASSWLGQGGYTF TGCGCCAGCAGCTGGCTGGGACAGGGAGGCTACACCTTC 13 TRBJ1-2 NA TRBD1 TRBV5-1
CASITDRTYGYTF TGTGCCAGCATTACCGACAGGACCTATGGCTACACCTTC 13 TRBJ1-2 NA NA TRBV25-1
CSAGDGTGYNQPQHF TGCAGTGCCGGAGACGGGACAGGGTACAATCAGCCCCAGCATTTT 15 TRBJ1-5 NA TRBD1 TRBV20-1
CASSLQLANVLTF TGTGCCAGCAGCCTTCAGCTGGCCAACGTCCTGACTTTC 13 TRBJ2-6 many NA TRBV7-3
CASSETGVIGEKLFF TGTGCCAGCAGTGAAACAGGGGTCATAGGGGAAAAACTGTTTTTT 15 TRBJ1-4 many TRBD1 TRBV12-3/TRBV12-4
CASSETSGSQETQYF TGCGCCAGCAGTGAGACTAGCGGGAGCCAAGAGACCCAGTACTTC 15 TRBJ2-5 many TRBD2 TRBV10-2
CASSEAGVWYSPLHF TGTGCCAGCAGTGAAGCAGGGGTTTGGTATTCACCCCTCCACTTT 15 TRBJ1-6 many NA TRBV6-1
CASSLGPWETSNQPQHF TGTGCCAGCAGCTTAGGACCCTGGGAGACTAGCAATCAGCCCCAGCATTTT 17 TRBJ1-5 many NA TRBV11-2
CSAGSGQGFAFSAEQYF TGCAGCGCGGGCTCGGGACAGGGTTTCGCGTTTAGCGCTGAGCAGTACTTC 17 TRBJ2-7 NA TRBD1 TRBV29-1
CASSLILGSNEQYF TGTGCCAGCAGCCTCATTCTGGGCAGCAACGAGCAGTACTTC 14 TRBJ2-7 many NA TRBV12-3/TRBV12-4
CASSRGALGVGQQRYQPQHF TGTGCCAGCAGTCGGGGGGCGCTTGGGGTGGGACAGCAAAGATATCAGCCCCAGCATTTT 20 TRBJ1-5 NA TRBD1 TRBV2
CAISRQGDTEAFF TGTGCCATTTCACGACAGGGGGACACTGAAGCCTTCTTT 13 TRBJ1-1 once TRBD1 TRBV10-3
CASSQETGSYQPQHF TGTGCCAGCAGCCAAGAGACAGGGTCGTATCAGCCCCAGCATTTT 15 TRBJ1-5 many TRBD1 TRBV4-2
CASSYERVGPYEQYF TGTGCCAGCAGTTACGAGAGGGTAGGGCCCTACGAGCAGTACTTC 15 TRBJ2-7 NA NA TRBV6-5
CASKGMATEAFF TGTGCCAGCAAGGGTATGGCGACTGAAGCTTTCTTT 12 TRBJ1-1 many NA TRBV6-5
CASSYLGTGAYEQYF TGTGCCAGCAGTTACTTAGGGACAGGGGCCTACGAGCAGTACTTC 15 TRBJ2-7 few TRBD1 TRBV6-2/TRBV6-3
CAWSADRTGKGYEQYF TGTGCCTGGAGTGCCGACCGGACAGGCAAAGGGTACGAGCAGTACTTC 16 TRBJ2-7 few TRBD1 TRBV30
CASSLMGGWNTEAFF TGTGCCAGCAGCTTAATGGGAGGGTGGAACACTGAAGCTTTCTTT 15 TRBJ1-1 many NA TRBV11-3
CASSYSGNNEKLFF TGTGCCAGCAGTTACTCGGGTAACAATGAAAAACTGTTTTTT 14 TRBJ1-4 NA NA TRBV6-6
CASVLEVRQETQYF TGTGCCAGCGTGCTCGAGGTCAGACAAGAGACCCAGTACTTC 14 TRBJ2-5 NA NA TRBV7-9
CASSLGVGYTEAFF TGTGCCAGCAGCTTAGGGGTCGGATACACTGAAGCTTTCTTT 14 TRBJ1-1 many NA TRBV7-6
CASSQDPRDTQYF TGTGCCAGCAGCCAAGACCCCAGGGATACGCAGTATTTT 13 TRBJ2-3 few NA TRBV14
CASSLDLAGETQYF TGTGCCAGCAGCTTAGATCTAGCGGGAGAGACCCAGTACTTC 14 TRBJ2-5 many TRBD2 TRBV11-3
CSTQSDTRTRGYTF TGCAGCACCCAATCAGACACACGGACGCGGGGCTACACCTTC 14 TRBJ1-2 NA NA TRBV29-1
CASSYPVMGGAEYEQYF TGTGCCAGCAGTTACCCAGTCATGGGGGGCGCGGAATACGAGCAGTACTTC 17 TRBJ2-7 NA NA TRBV6-6
CASSVSDGPEFF TGTGCCAGCAGCGTATCGGACGGCCCGGAGTTCTTC 12 TRBJ2-5 once NA TRBV7-2
CASSSQNTEAFF TGTGCCAGCAGCTCCCAGAACACTGAAGCTTTCTTT 12 TRBJ1-1 many NA TRBV13
CASSQANSDGYTF TGCGCCAGCAGCCAAGCGAATAGTGATGGCTACACCTTC 13 TRBJ1-2 NA NA TRBV5-5
CASSPGGLSGPQETQYF TGTGCCAGCAGCCCGGGAGGGTTGAGCGGACCACAAGAGACCCAGTACTTC 17 TRBJ2-5 NA TRBD2 TRBV2
CASSRAGRMNTEAFF TGTGCCAGCAGCCGAGCGGGACGGATGAACACTGAAGCTTTCTTT 15 TRBJ1-1 NA NA TRBV7-2
CASSPLAGGEDTQYF TGTGCTAGCAGCCCCTTAGCGGGAGGGGAAGATACGCAGTATTTT 15 TRBJ2-3 NA TRBD2 TRBV7-7
CASSQERTRGRYF TGCGCCAGCAGCCAAGAGAGGACCCGGGGACGGTACTTC 13 TRBJ2-5 NA NA TRBV7-8
CASRITGYTEAFF TGTGCCAGCAGGATAACAGGGTACACTGAAGCTTTCTTT 13 TRBJ1-1 NA NA TRBV7-3
CSVEDLGGITEAFF TGCAGCGTTGAAGACCTTGGGGGTATCACTGAAGCTTTCTTT 14 TRBJ1-1 many NA TRBV29-1
CATSSEIISGRGYEQYF TGTGCCACCAGCAGTGAGATAATTAGCGGGAGGGGTTACGAGCAGTACTTC 17 TRBJ2-7 NA TRBD2 TRBV15
CASSPKSPGQGDLSNQPQHF TGCGCCAGCAGCCCTAAATCCCCGGGACAGGGCGATTTGAGCAATCAGCCCCAGCATTTT 20 TRBJ1-5 few TRBD1 TRBV4-1
CASGRGSNTIYF TGTGCTAGTGGCAGGGGTTCTAACACCATATATTTT 12 TRBJ1-3 many NA TRBV12-5
CASSQEGGDMEAFF TGTGCCAGCAGCCAAGAAGGGGGGGATATGGAGGCTTTCTTT 14 TRBJ1-1 few NA TRBV3-1
CAISVSGPGTYNEQFF TGTGCCATCAGTGTTAGCGGGCCCGGGACCTACAATGAGCAGTTCTTC 16 TRBJ2-1 NA TRBD2 TRBV10-3
CASSQGQSRNTIYF TGTGCCAGCAGCCAGGGACAATCCCGAAACACCATATATTTT 14 TRBJ1-3 few NA TRBV7-9
CASGSPGQSYEQYF TGTGCCAGCGGTTCCCCGGGACAGAGCTACGAGCAGTACTTC 14 TRBJ2-7 NA TRBD1 TRBV7-9